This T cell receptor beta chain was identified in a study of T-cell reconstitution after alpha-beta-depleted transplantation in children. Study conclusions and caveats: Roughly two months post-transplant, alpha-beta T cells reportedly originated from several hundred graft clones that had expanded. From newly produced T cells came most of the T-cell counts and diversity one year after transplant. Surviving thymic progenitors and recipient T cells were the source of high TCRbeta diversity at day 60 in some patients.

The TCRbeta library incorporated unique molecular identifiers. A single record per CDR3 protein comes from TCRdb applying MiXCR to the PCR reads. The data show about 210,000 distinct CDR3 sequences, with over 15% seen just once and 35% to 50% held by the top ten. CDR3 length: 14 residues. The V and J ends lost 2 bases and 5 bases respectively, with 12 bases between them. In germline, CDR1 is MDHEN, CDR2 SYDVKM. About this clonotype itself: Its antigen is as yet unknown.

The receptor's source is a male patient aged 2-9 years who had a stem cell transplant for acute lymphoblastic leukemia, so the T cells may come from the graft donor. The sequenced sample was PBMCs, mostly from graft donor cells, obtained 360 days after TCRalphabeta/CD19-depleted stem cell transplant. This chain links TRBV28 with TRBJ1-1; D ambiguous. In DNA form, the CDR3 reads TGTGCCAGCAGTTTAATCGGGCAGGTAACTGAAGCTTTCTTT. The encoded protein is CASSLIGQVTEAFF.